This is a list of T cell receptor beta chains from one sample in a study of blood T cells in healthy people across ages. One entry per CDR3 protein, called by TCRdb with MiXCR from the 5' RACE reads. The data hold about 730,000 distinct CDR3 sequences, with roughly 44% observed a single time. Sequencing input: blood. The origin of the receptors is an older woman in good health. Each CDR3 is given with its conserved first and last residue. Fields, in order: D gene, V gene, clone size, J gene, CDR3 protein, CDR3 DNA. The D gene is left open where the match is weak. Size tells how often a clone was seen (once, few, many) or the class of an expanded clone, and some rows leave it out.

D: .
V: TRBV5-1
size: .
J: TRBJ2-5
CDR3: CASSPDGGVQETQYF
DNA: TGTGCCAGCAGCCCGGACGGTGGGGTCCAAGAGACCCAGTACTTC

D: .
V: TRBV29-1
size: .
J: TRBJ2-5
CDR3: CSVEDRSQETQYF
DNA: TGCAGCGTTGAAGACAGGTCTCAAGAGACCCAGTACTTC

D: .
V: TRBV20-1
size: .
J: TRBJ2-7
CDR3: CSAQGAGTPDPYEQYF
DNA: TGCAGTGCCCAAGGCGCCGGGACTCCGGACCCCTACGAGCAGTACTTC

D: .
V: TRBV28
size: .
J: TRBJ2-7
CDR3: CASSPDTSNEQYF
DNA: TGTGCCAGCAGCCCAGACACAAGCAATGAGCAGTACTTC

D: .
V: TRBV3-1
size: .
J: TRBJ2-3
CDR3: CASSQRGEDTQYF
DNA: TGTGCCAGCAGCCAGAGAGGGGAGGATACGCAGTATTTT

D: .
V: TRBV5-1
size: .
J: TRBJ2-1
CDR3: CASSLGDSSEQFF
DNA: TGCGCCAGCAGCTTGGGGGACTCCTCTGAGCAGTTCTTC

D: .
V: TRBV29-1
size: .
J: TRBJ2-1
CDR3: CSVEGTTDNEQFF
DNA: TGCAGCGTTGAAGGGACTACCGACAATGAGCAGTTCTTC

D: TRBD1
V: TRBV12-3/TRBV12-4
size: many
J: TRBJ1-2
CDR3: CASTLGQTYGYTF
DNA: TGTGCCAGCACCCTGGGACAGACATATGGCTACACCTTC

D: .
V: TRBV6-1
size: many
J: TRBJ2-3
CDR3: CASSEVRAEGDTQYF
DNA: TGTGCCAGCAGTGAAGTAAGGGCAGAGGGAGATACGCAGTATTTT

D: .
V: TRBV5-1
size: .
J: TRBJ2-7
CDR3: CASSVVRGYEQYF
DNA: TGCGCCAGCAGCGTCGTAAGGGGCTACGAGCAGTACTTC

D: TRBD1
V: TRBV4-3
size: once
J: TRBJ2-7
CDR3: CASSRARQGPYEQYF
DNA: TGCGCCAGCAGCCGGGCTAGACAGGGGCCCTACGAGCAGTACTTC

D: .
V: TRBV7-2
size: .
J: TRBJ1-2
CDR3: CASSLAWGATNYGYTF
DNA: TGTGCCAGCAGCTTAGCCTGGGGGGCCACTAACTATGGCTACACCTTC

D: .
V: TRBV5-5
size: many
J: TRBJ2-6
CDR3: CASSSIISGANVLTF
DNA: TGTGCCAGCAGCTCGATAATATCGGGGGCCAACGTCCTGACTTTC

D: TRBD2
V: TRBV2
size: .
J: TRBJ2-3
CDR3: CASKTIAGSTDTQYF
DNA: TGTGCCAGCAAAACTATAGCGGGGAGCACAGATACGCAGTATTTT

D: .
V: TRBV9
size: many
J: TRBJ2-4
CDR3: CASSVEGLPENIQYF
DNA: TGTGCCAGCAGCGTAGAAGGCCTACCAGAAAACATTCAGTACTTC

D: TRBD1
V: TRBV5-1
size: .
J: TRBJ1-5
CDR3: CASSPGQAKNQPQHF
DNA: TGCGCCAGCAGCCCGGGACAGGCCAAAAATCAGCCCCAGCATTTT

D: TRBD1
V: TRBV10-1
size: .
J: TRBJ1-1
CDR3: CASSWGGGGNTEAFF
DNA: TGCGCCAGCAGTTGGGGCGGAGGGGGCAACACTGAAGCTTTCTTT

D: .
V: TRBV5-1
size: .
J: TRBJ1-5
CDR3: CASSLAGNSNQPQNF
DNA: TGCGCCAGCAGCTTGGCAGGGAATAGCAATCAGCCCCAGAATTTT

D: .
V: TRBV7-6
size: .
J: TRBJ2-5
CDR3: CASSLFGGGALETQYF
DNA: TGTGCCAGCAGCTTATTTGGGGGGGGGGCCTTGGAGACCCAGTACTTC

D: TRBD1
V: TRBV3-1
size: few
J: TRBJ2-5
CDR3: CASSQGSPGQGDRETQYF
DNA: TGTGCCAGCAGCCAAGGGTCTCCGGGACAGGGGGATCGAGAGACCCAGTACTTC

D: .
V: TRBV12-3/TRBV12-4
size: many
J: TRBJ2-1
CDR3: CAIIRVSTFNEQFF
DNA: TGTGCCATTATCAGGGTATCTACATTCAATGAGCAGTTCTTC

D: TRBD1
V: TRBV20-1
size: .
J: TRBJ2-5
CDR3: CSARDSLKRGQGPQETQYF
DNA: TGCAGTGCTAGAGATTCGTTAAAAAGAGGACAGGGTCCTCAAGAGACCCAGTACTTC

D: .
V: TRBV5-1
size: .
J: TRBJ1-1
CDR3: CASSLAAVEGTEAFF
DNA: TGCGCCAGCAGCTTGGCGGCGGTGGAAGGCACTGAAGCTTTCTTT

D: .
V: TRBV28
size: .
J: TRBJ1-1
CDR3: CASSVVGRGNTEAFF
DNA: TGTGCCAGCAGTGTCGTCGGGCGAGGGAACACTGAAGCTTTCTTT

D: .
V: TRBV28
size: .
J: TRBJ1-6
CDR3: CASARDNSPLHF
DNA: TGTGCCAGTGCCAGGGATAATTCACCCCTCCACTTT

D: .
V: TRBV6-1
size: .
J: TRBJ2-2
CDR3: CASSEAVAVSTGELFF
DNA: TGTGCCAGCAGTGAAGCGGTCGCAGTCAGTACCGGGGAGCTGTTTTTT

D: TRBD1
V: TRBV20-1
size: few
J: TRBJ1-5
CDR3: CSARKGQGAVSNQPQHF
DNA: TGCAGTGCTAGAAAAGGACAGGGGGCAGTTAGCAATCAGCCCCAGCATTTT

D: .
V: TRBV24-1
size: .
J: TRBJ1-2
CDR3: CATSDPRTGNYGYTF
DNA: TGTGCCACCAGTGACCCTAGGACCGGTAACTATGGCTACACCTTC

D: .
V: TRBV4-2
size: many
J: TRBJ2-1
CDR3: CASSQDANEQFF
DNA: TGTGCCAGCAGCCAGGACGCCAATGAGCAGTTCTTC

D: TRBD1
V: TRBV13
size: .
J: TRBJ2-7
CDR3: CASNQTPRGQGLNYEQYF
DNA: TGTGCCAGCAACCAAACCCCTCGCGGACAGGGGTTAAACTACGAGCAGTACTTC

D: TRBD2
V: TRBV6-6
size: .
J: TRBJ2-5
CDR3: CASSDGGGQETQYF
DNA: TGTGCCAGCAGTGACGGCGGGGGACAAGAGACCCAGTACTTC

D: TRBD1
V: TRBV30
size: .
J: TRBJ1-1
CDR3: CAWSTGDTEAFF
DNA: TGTGCCTGGAGTACAGGGGACACTGAAGCTTTCTTT

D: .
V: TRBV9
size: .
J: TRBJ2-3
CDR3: CASSPNPRGSTDTQYF
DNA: TGTGCCAGCAGCCCTAACCCCAGGGGCAGCACAGATACGCAGTATTTT

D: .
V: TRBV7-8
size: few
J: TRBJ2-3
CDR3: CASPPDTQYF
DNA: TGTGCCAGCCCCCCAGATACGCAGTATTTT

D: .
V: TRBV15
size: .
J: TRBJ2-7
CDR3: CATKSGTGLYEQYF
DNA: TGTGCCACAAAATCCGGGACGGGACTCTACGAGCAGTACTTC

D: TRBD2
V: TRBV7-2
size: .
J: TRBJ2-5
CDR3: CASSPGTAGGPWEQYF
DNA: TGTGCCAGCAGCCCCGGGACAGCGGGAGGGCCTTGGGAGCAGTACTTC